These 3 T cell receptor beta chains were all obtained from the same sample, sequenced in a study of T-cell reconstitution after alpha-beta-depleted transplantation in children. Preparation of the TCRbeta library involved a method that used unique molecular identifiers. TCRdb itself ran the PCR reads through MiXCR, one entry per CDR3 protein. The sample holds roughly 670,000 distinct CDR3 sequences, about 12% seen once. The material was PBMCs, obtained before TCRalphabeta/CD19-depleted stem cell transplant. The receptor set was obtained from a girl aged 2-10 years with congenital amegakaryocytic thrombocytopenia, due to receive a stem cell transplant.

The chain joins TRBV6-1 to TRBJ2-2; D unclear. Germline V gene data show CDR1 as MNHNS and CDR2 as SASEGT. Trimming removed 6 bases at V and 5 bases at J, with 16 bases between. The CDR3 is 15 residues long. DNA for the CDR3: TGTGCCAGCAGGCGAGACATCTCCCAAACCGGGGAGCTGTTTTTT. This sequence encodes CASRRDISQTGELFF.

This clonotype was observed a handful of times. The gene calls are TRBV29-1 and TRBJ2-5; 9 bases fit TRBD2. Unmatched junction bases numbered 3, after V lost 5 bases and J lost 2 bases. Germline V gene data show CDR1 as SQVTM and CDR2 as ANQGSEA. CDR3 size: 13 residues. The CDR3 loop reads CSVRLAGQETQYF. In nucleotides, the CDR3 is TGCAGCGTTCGCCTAGCGGGACAAGAGACCCAGTACTTC. The entire variable domain, with the rest obtained from reference TRBV29-1 and TRBJ2-5, is as follows: SAVISQKPSRDICQRGTSLTIQCQVDSQVTMMFWYRQQPGQSLTLIATANQGSEATYESGFVIDKFPISRPNLTFSTLTVSNMSPEDSSIYLCSVRLAGQETQYFGPGTRLLVL.

J is TRBJ1-4 and V is TRBV12-3 or TRBV12-4, with D unclear. This CDR3 region has 14 residues. V lost 5 bases, J lost 8 bases, and 15 bases lay in between. CDR3 region: CASSPQRGGEKLFF. The CDR3 nucleotides read TGTGCCAGCAGTCCACAGAGAGGAGGCGAAAAACTGTTTTTT.